The rows below give T cell receptor beta chains drawn from one sample of a study of persistence of HIV-infected CD4 T cells. Antigen specificity for these receptors is unknown. Here immunoSEQ multiplex PCR was the method, and the copy in TCRdb shows in-frame clones only, minus some. Of more than 25,000 clones in the sample, roughly 75% are singletons; the top ten hold roughly 0.8%. The sequencing used CD4+ T cells sorted from PBMCs after roughly 19-hour stimulation, collected from a patient who received antiretroviral therapy. Receptors originate from an adult woman with HIV who was CMV-seropositive. Each CDR3 is given with its conserved first and last residue. Each record gives: clone size, J gene, V gene, D gene, CDR3 DNA, CDR3 protein. A D gene is named only where the DNA matches it firmly. Some rows have no size entry. The others give once, few or many, or a class for an expanded clone.

clone size: NA
J gene: TRBJ2-1
V gene: TRBV7-2
D gene: TRBD1
CDR3 DNA: TGTGCCAGCAGCCCTGGGTACAGGGGGGCCAATGAGCAGTTCTTC
CDR3 protein: CASSPGYRGANEQFF

clone size: few
J gene: TRBJ1-1
V gene: TRBV10-3
D gene: TRBD1
CDR3 DNA: TGTGCCATCAGTGAGTACAGGGGGGACACTGAAGCTTTCTTT
CDR3 protein: CAISEYRGDTEAFF

clone size: NA
J gene: TRBJ1-2
V gene: TRBV5-8
D gene: NA
CDR3 DNA: TGTGCCAGCAGCTTGAATAGGGTTTTTGGCTACACCTTC
CDR3 protein: CASSLNRVFGYTF

clone size: NA
J gene: TRBJ2-7
V gene: TRBV27
D gene: NA
CDR3 DNA: TGTGCCAGCAGTGTCCGACAGAACTTCTACGAGCAGTACTTC
CDR3 protein: CASSVRQNFYEQYF

clone size: NA
J gene: TRBJ2-4
V gene: TRBV18
D gene: TRBD1
CDR3 DNA: TGTGCCAGCTCCCTAGGACAGGGTCTATACTTC
CDR3 protein: CASSLGQGLYF

clone size: NA
J gene: TRBJ1-2
V gene: TRBV6-1
D gene: TRBD1
CDR3 DNA: TGTGCCAGCAGTGAATCCCCGGGACAGCTAGCCTATGGCTACACCTTC
CDR3 protein: CASSESPGQLAYGYTF

clone size: NA
J gene: TRBJ2-2
V gene: TRBV6-5
D gene: NA
CDR3 DNA: TGTGCCAGCAACTACAGGGTAGTCGGGGAGCTGTTTTTT
CDR3 protein: CASNYRVVGELFF

clone size: NA
J gene: TRBJ2-6
V gene: TRBV9
D gene: NA
CDR3 DNA: TGTGCCAGCAGCGTCACCGGGACACCCAGCTCTGGGGCCAACGTCCTGACTTTC
CDR3 protein: CASSVTGTPSSGANVLTF

clone size: NA
J gene: TRBJ1-5
V gene: TRBV6-6
D gene: NA
CDR3 DNA: TGTGCCAGCAGGGGGTTATGGGGTAGCAATCAGCCCCAGCATTTT
CDR3 protein: CASRGLWGSNQPQHF

clone size: NA
J gene: TRBJ2-1
V gene: TRBV29-1
D gene: NA
CDR3 DNA: TGCAGCGTTGATATAGCAGGAACCCACAATGAGCAGTTCTTC
CDR3 protein: CSVDIAGTHNEQFF

clone size: NA
J gene: TRBJ1-3
V gene: TRBV6-2/TRBV6-3
D gene: NA
CDR3 DNA: TGTGCCAGCAGTCTCGGGGAAGGAAACACCATATATTTT
CDR3 protein: CASSLGEGNTIYF

clone size: once
J gene: TRBJ2-1
V gene: TRBV9
D gene: NA
CDR3 DNA: TGTGCCAGCAGCGTAGATCCCCTACAATCGTCGGAGCAGTTCTTC
CDR3 protein: CASSVDPLQSSEQFF

clone size: NA
J gene: TRBJ1-6
V gene: TRBV21-1
D gene: NA
CDR3 DNA: TGTGCCAGCAGCAAAATCAGGGGGGGGTCACCCCTCCACTTT
CDR3 protein: CASSKIRGGSPLHF

clone size: NA
J gene: TRBJ1-2
V gene: TRBV14
D gene: TRBD1
CDR3 DNA: TGTGCCAGCAGCCCCCTAACAGGGGGGATTCTTGGCTACACCTTC
CDR3 protein: CASSPLTGGILGYTF

clone size: NA
J gene: TRBJ1-6
V gene: TRBV27
D gene: NA
CDR3 DNA: TGTGCCAGCAGTTTATTACGGGACTATAATTCACCCCTCCACTTT
CDR3 protein: CASSLLRDYNSPLHF

clone size: NA
J gene: TRBJ2-2
V gene: TRBV3-1/TRBV3-2
D gene: TRBD1
CDR3 DNA: TGTGCCAGCAGCCGACAGGGGGGACTTCATGCCGGGGAGCTGTTTTTT
CDR3 protein: CASSRQGGLHAGELFF

clone size: NA
J gene: TRBJ1-6
V gene: TRBV19
D gene: TRBD1
CDR3 DNA: TGTGCCAGCCTCCGATCCGGGACAGACTATAATTCACCCCTCCACTTT
CDR3 protein: CASLRSGTDYNSPLHF